This T cell receptor (beta chain) derives from a study of long-term antiretroviral therapy in people with HIV. General study results and limits: Whichever time point was examined, clones expanded before ART dominated the repertoire. HIV repertoire CDR3 lengths ranged less widely than those of controls. Post-ART, diversity grew, though it stayed under transplant donor control levels.

Comment on this clone: Its antigen is as yet unknown.

The CDR3 covers 16 residues. The germline CDR1 and CDR2 sequences are SGHDT and YYEEEE. With 0 bases removed from V and 4 bases from J, the gap between germline ends came to 16 bases. Runs used v3.0 of the immunoSEQ assay and were done at survey level. The data were produced by immunoSEQ multiplex PCR, yet TCRdb's version contains in-frame clones alone and is incomplete. The top ten hold 7.5% to 9.5% of the sample, which has around 19,000 clones, 75% to 95% seen once. Source: unsorted PBMCs, taken approximately 4.4 years before starting antiretroviral therapy. The chain has TRBV5-6 and TRBJ1-2, with D tentatively TRBD1 (6 bases). The sequence derives from a woman aged 25-40 years with HIV. Here the CDR3 DNA reads TGTGCCAGCAGCTTGGACACCTACAGGGACCCCTATGGCTACACCTTC. As protein: CASSLDTYRDPYGYTF.